This is a list of T cell receptor beta chains from one sample in a study of T-cell reconstitution after alpha-beta-depleted transplantation in children. TCRdb independently ran MiXCR on the PCR reads; one entry per CDR3 protein. In the table there are about 600,000 distinct CDR3 sequences, about 10% of which are singletons. Here the sequenced sample was PBMCs from the stem cell graft donor, taken from the stem cell graft. Every receptor here comes from a human donor who donated a stem cell graft to a child with acute myeloid leukemia. Both conserved end residues are part of each CDR3. Each record gives: clone size, D gene, J gene, V gene, CDR3 protein, CDR3 DNA. The D gene is left open where the match is weak. A row's size may be missing; if present it is once, few, many or a size class.

many | TRBD2 | TRBJ2-7 | TRBV9 | CASSVLGGLADEQYF | TGTGCCAGCAGCGTATTAGGGGGACTAGCGGACGAGCAGTACTTC
. | TRBD2 | TRBJ2-3 | TRBV11-2 | CASSSDPGGLRVTDTQYF | TGTGCCAGCAGCTCAGACCCGGGAGGGCTAAGGGTCACAGATACGCAGTATTTT
many | . | TRBJ2-1 | TRBV30 | CAWSPLSGSYNEQFF | TGTGCCTGGAGTCCCCTGAGCGGGTCCTACAATGAGCAGTTCTTC
few | TRBD2 | TRBJ2-7 | TRBV20-1 | CSASAQGLAGFHEQYF | TGCAGTGCTAGCGCCCAGGGACTAGCGGGATTCCACGAGCAGTACTTC
. | . | TRBJ2-7 | TRBV7-2 | CASSFSQYEQYF | TGTGCCAGCAGCTTCTCCCAGTACGAGCAGTACTTC
many | . | TRBJ2-2 | TRBV29-1 | CSVELGATGELFF | TGCAGCGTTGAACTCGGTGCCACCGGGGAGCTGTTTTTT
many | . | TRBJ1-2 | TRBV28 | CASSLAFNYGYTF | TGTGCCAGCAGTTTGGCCTTTAACTATGGCTACACCTTC
once | TRBD2 | TRBJ2-1 | TRBV20-1 | CSATVLAPRQFYNEQFF | TGCAGTGCTACCGTACTAGCGCCCCGACAATTTTACAATGAGCAGTTCTTC
many | . | TRBJ2-2 | TRBV5-1 | CASSLKTPNTGELFF | TGCGCCAGCAGCTTGAAGACACCAAACACCGGGGAGCTGTTTTTT
many | . | TRBJ1-1 | TRBV12-3/TRBV12-4 | CASRGERVTEAFF | TGTGCCAGCAGGGGGGAGCGTGTCACTGAAGCTTTCTTT
. | . | TRBJ2-7 | TRBV18 | CASSPLGHSSYEQYF | TGTGCCAGCTCACCTCTGGGACACAGCTCCTACGAGCAGTACTTC
. | . | TRBJ1-4 | TRBV19 | CASHRRTNEKLFF | TGTGCCTCCCATAGGCGAACTAATGAAAAACTGTTTTTT
. | . | TRBJ1-4 | TRBV7-2 | CASSLAVTDEKLFF | TGTGCCAGCAGCTTAGCGGTAACAGATGAAAAACTGTTTTTT
. | . | TRBJ1-1 | TRBV20-1 | CSEGVPEAFF | TGCAGTGAGGGGGTCCCTGAAGCTTTCTTT
. | . | TRBJ1-2 | TRBV3-1 | CASSQTALGGYGYTF | TGTGCCAGCAGCCAAACAGCCTTAGGAGGCTATGGCTACACCTTC
many | TRBD2 | TRBJ2-7 | TRBV9 | CASSAGPGLAGEYEQYF | TGTGCCAGCAGCGCTGGTCCGGGACTAGCGGGAGAATACGAGCAGTACTTC
. | TRBD2 | TRBJ2-4 | TRBV30 | CAWTGGSGKNIQYF | TGTGCCTGGACGGGCGGTAGCGGGAAAAACATTCAGTACTTC
. | . | TRBJ1-5 | TRBV6-1 | CASSENRDQPQHF | TGTGCCAGCAGTGAAAACAGGGATCAGCCCCAGCATTTT
few | TRBD1 | TRBJ2-7 | TRBV6-5 | CASSYPGTAEQYF | TGTGCCAGCAGTTACCCGGGGACAGCCGAGCAGTACTTC
few | TRBD1 | TRBJ2-2 | TRBV15 | CATSRDTDRGHTGELFF | TGTGCCACCAGCAGAGATACCGACAGGGGGCATACCGGGGAGCTGTTTTTT
many | . | TRBJ2-1 | TRBV7-9 | CASSLTNPGDEQFF | TGTGCCAGCAGCTTGACAAACCCCGGGGATGAGCAGTTCTTC
. | . | TRBJ2-1 | TRBV24-1 | CATSDPVAGRDNEQFF | TGTGCCACCAGTGACCCGGTGGCGGGCCGAGACAATGAGCAGTTCTTC
. | . | TRBJ1-2 | TRBV4-3 | CASSQDPTGGYTF | TGCGCCAGCAGCCAAGACCCTACAGGAGGCTACACCTTC
few | . | TRBJ2-7 | TRBV20-1 | CSARDSQGNYEQYF | TGCAGTGCTAGAGATTCACAGGGAAACTACGAGCAGTACTTC
many | TRBD2 | TRBJ2-3 | TRBV7-3 | CASSLSELAGEDTQYF | TGTGCCAGCAGCTTATCCGAACTAGCGGGAGAAGATACGCAGTATTTT
few | TRBD2 | TRBJ2-1 | TRBV12-3/TRBV12-4 | CASSLGVAGVNEQFF | TGTGCCAGCAGTTTAGGAGTAGCGGGAGTCAATGAGCAGTTCTTC
. | . | TRBJ2-5 | TRBV12-3/TRBV12-4 | CASRRVETQYF | TGTGCCAGCAGGCGGGTCGAGACCCAGTACTTC
many | . | TRBJ2-7 | TRBV30 | CAWSGSRSSYEQYF | TGTGCCTGGAGCGGGTCGAGGAGCTCCTACGAGCAGTACTTC
. | TRBD2 | TRBJ2-3 | TRBV7-2 | CASSRSLAGGSDTQYF | TGTGCCAGCAGCCGATCCCTCGCGGGAGGATCCGATACGCAGTATTTT
. | . | TRBJ2-7 | TRBV5-1 | CASSLDVQGSLSSYEQYF | TGCGCCAGCAGCTTGGATGTCCAGGGGTCGCTTAGCTCCTACGAGCAGTACTTC
few | TRBD1 | TRBJ2-7 | TRBV15 | CATSRGQGISYEQYF | TGTGCCACCAGCCGAGGACAGGGAATCTCCTACGAGCAGTACTTC
. | . | TRBJ2-5 | TRBV12-3/TRBV12-4 | CASSLHRELETQYF | TGTGCCAGCAGTTTACACAGGGAACTAGAGACCCAGTACTTC
many | . | TRBJ1-6 | TRBV20-1 | CSARDRGFGNSPLHF | TGCAGTGCTAGAGACAGGGGATTCGGTAATTCACCCCTCCACTTT
few | . | TRBJ2-1 | TRBV3-1 | CASSQTGVNEQFF | TGTGCCAGCAGCCAAACGGGAGTCAATGAGCAGTTCTTC
many | . | TRBJ2-1 | TRBV6-5 | CASRQGPEQFF | TGTGCCAGCAGACAGGGACCTGAGCAGTTCTTC
few | TRBD2 | TRBJ2-5 | TRBV20-1 | CSARRTSGSETQYF | TGCAGTGCTCGCAGGACTAGCGGGAGCGAGACCCAGTACTTC
. | . | TRBJ2-3 | TRBV5-1 | CASSLTGEDTQYF | TGCGCCAGCAGCTTAACGGGAGAAGATACGCAGTATTTT
few | TRBD1 | TRBJ2-1 | TRBV19 | CASRRTGNEQFF | TGTGCCAGTAGGAGGACAGGGAACGAGCAGTTCTTC
many | . | TRBJ2-1 | TRBV29-1 | CSAGSSVPGEQFF | TGCAGCGCCGGAAGTAGCGTCCCCGGGGAGCAGTTCTTC
many | . | TRBJ1-5 | TRBV20-1 | CSASGPGPIGPQHF | TGCAGTGCTTCGGGCCCGGGCCCCATCGGGCCCCAGCATTTT
few | TRBD1 | TRBJ1-5 | TRBV7-2 | CASSLGSRAGGPQHF | TGTGCCAGCAGCTTAGGGTCCAGGGCAGGGGGACCCCAGCATTTT
few | TRBD2 | TRBJ2-1 | TRBV12-3/TRBV12-4 | CASSWGLADNEQFF | TGTGCCAGCAGCTGGGGACTAGCGGACAATGAGCAGTTCTTC
. | TRBD2 | TRBJ2-1 | TRBV5-1 | CASSLGMGLAGGYNEQFF | TGCGCCAGCAGCTTAGGAATGGGACTAGCGGGAGGCTACAATGAGCAGTTCTTC
few | TRBD1 | TRBJ2-6 | TRBV7-2 | CASRQGTASGANVLTF | TGTGCCAGCAGACAGGGGACGGCTTCTGGGGCCAACGTCCTGACTTTC
. | TRBD1 | TRBJ2-6 | TRBV20-1 | CCARARDRAPGANVLTF | TGCTGTGCTAGAGCCCGGGACAGGGCACCTGGGGCCAACGTCCTGACTTTC
few | . | TRBJ1-4 | TRBV6-4 | CASSEGLSRALEKLFF | TGTGCCAGCAGTGAAGGACTTTCGCGAGCGCTGGAAAAACTGTTTTTT
. | . | TRBJ1-2 | TRBV5-5 | CASSLVGQGYGYTF | TGTGCCAGCAGCTTGGTGGGGCAGGGGTATGGCTACACCTTC
many | . | TRBJ2-1 | TRBV5-6 | CASSLFPSNHEQFF | TGTGCCAGCAGCTTGTTCCCTAGCAATCATGAGCAGTTCTTC